The clone carrying this TCR beta chain was recorded many times. Its specificity is unknown. The data were obtained in a study of identical twins. Study findings and constraints: Out-of-frame beta chain sequences displayed weaker excess sharing between twins. Invariant T cells like MAIT and iNKT could partly confound the zero-insertion analyses. Cross-sectional statistics, not tracking of the same donors, supported the conclusions. With abundant cord blood beta clonotypes, insertions were fewer; memory repertoires showed no such pattern.

TCRdb re-analysed the 5' RACE reads in MiXCR, keeping a single row per CDR3 protein. The sample carries some 710,000 distinct CDR3 sequences, roughly 6% recorded once. The specimen sequenced was naive T cells sorted from blood. The sequence derives from a man aged 18 to 30 in good health.

CDR3: CASRPGTVNTEAFF. In DNA, the CDR3 is TGCGCCAGCAGGCCCGGGACGGTGAACACTGAAGCTTTCTTT. This chain connects TRBV5-1 to TRBJ1-1, with D possibly matching TRBD1 (5 bases). The CDR3 contains 14 residues. The V end was cut by 5 bases, the J end by 0 bases, with 11 bases between. The germline V gene has CDR1 SGHRS and CDR2 YFSETQ.